This TCR beta chain was documented in a study of regulatory T cells in long-lasting Graves disease (dated by TCRdb to the early 2020s). With respect to the entire study: Persistent Graves' disease was defined as antithyroid drug treatment for over 5 years with persistently positive TSH receptor autoantibodies. The study took place in China and was registered as a clinical trial. This study used TCR sequencing and RNA sequencing of peripheral blood to compare persistent Graves' disease patients against newly diagnosed Graves' disease patients. Persistent Graves' disease patients in the clinical cohort had taken antithyroid drugs for about 10.3 years on average. TCR sequencing covered some 13 persistent and roughly 20 newly diagnosed Graves' disease patients, about 35 samples in total. Overall results and qualifications from the work: The small sample size was acknowledged by the authors as a limitation that may reduce accuracy. Compared with newly diagnosed patients, persistent Graves' disease patients had lower TCR Shannon entropy and fewer highly expanded clones, which suggests clonal expansion. TRBV28, TRBJ1-2 and TRBJ2-5 were preferentially used in persistent disease, while TRBV20-1 and TRBJ2-1 were favored in newly diagnosed disease. Only the TCR beta chain was sequenced and analyzed. Only peripheral blood was studied, because thyroid tissue, the primary lesion, was inaccessible. Patients with persistent disease shared more public clonotypes (around 3,000) than newly diagnosed patients did (approximately 990).

This clonotype was counted many times. Its target antigen remains unknown. No base quality information exists; no much larger clone differs at one position. Per the publication, the time point label means: persistent/refractory GD, antithyroid drugs over 5 years with positive TRAb. For both TCR sequencing and RNA sequencing, RNA was extracted from PBMCs using TRIzol. The diagnosis of Graves' disease was made according to American Thyroid Association guidelines. Patients were recruited from an endocrinology department in Xi'an, China. Each patient gave about 8.1 milliliters of peripheral blood, collected in an EDTA anticoagulant tube. Ficoll Paque Plus density gradient separation was used to isolate PBMCs, and no further T cell sorting was done. RNA quality was checked with an Agilent 2100 Bioanalyzer and agarose gel, and concentration with a NanoDrop 2000. Libraries were prepared through multiplex PCR. The sequencer listed for this sample is Illumina HiSeq 4000. CDR3 regions were amplified by Arm-PCR with iRepertoire HTBI primers to construct TCR beta libraries. Before sequencing, the PCR products went through gel purification. The study's processing was this. Gene usage analysis of CDR3 amino acid clonotypes relied on the 55 to 80 TRBV and fewer than 15 TRBJ segments identified across samples. Filtered high-quality paired reads were merged into contigs using COPE and FqMerger. BLAST was used to align contigs to the IMGT TRBV, TRBD and TRBJ reference genes, and CDR3 was defined following IMGT. Any clonotype with a frequency above 0.1% was counted as a highly expanded clone. Shannon entropy served as the measure of repertoire diversity, while the Gini coefficient captured V-J evenness. A clonotype found in more than one individual was treated as public. TCRdb ran its own pipeline on the public reads, namely fastp trimming at Q25 and MiXCR clone calling, and kept in-frame beta chains. Identical CDR3 proteins give one entry, which carries the most common genes and DNA. Clone size and V and J calls follow TCRdb, not the original study. A total of some 420,000 distinct CDR3 sequences appear in this sample, around a fifth of them only once. The ten largest clones capture over 10% of the sample.

Looking up the germline V gene yields CDR1 SGHTA and CDR2 FQGNSA. From the cysteine through the phenylalanine, the CDR3 covers 15 amino acids. Here the CDR3 DNA is all that survives: 45 bases in frame from base 1. Trimming at the junction amounts to 5 bases on V and 0 bases on J, and the germline ends lie 11 bases apart. This TCR was sampled from a female donor with Graves disease. This sequence uses TRBV7-2 and TRBJ1-5, and TRBD1 may be the D gene, going by 6 matching bases. Sequences were derived from peripheral blood mononuclear cells (PBMCs), sampled when the disease was refractory, from a patient treated with antithyroid drugs. The nucleotides read TGTGCCAGCAGCAGACAACAGGGTAGCAATCAGCCCCAGCATTTT. The encoded protein is CASSRQQGSNQPQHF.